The present entry profiles one T cell receptor beta chain with its context. These data come from a study of blood T cell repertoires in COVID-19. About the study: Sites in the United States, Italy and Spain provided acute and convalescent COVID-19 samples. T cells, B-cell-depleted T cells, or PBMCs supplied cDNA or gDNA.

In the original processing: For nucleated cells, counts were estimated from reference gene primer amplification. Clones were read by immunoSEQ multiplex PCR, and TCRdb kept only the in-frame ones, dropping some. V and J calls and clone size are copied from that table; D and trimming were computed from the DNA. The sample has about 81,000 clones, roughly 96% seen once; the top ten hold roughly 4.7%. CDR3 length: 14 amino acids. Germline CDR1 MDHEN, CDR2 SYDVKM. Trimming took off 6 bases at V and 5 bases at J, with 16 bases between the two ends. The V call is TRBV28, the J call TRBJ1-1; no clear D. The sequence was collected from a human donor with active COVID-19. The donor label of this sample is uncertain. Sample: peripheral blood. DNA for the CDR3: TGTGCCAGCAGGCTACCAAATGTCCGGACTGAAGCTTTCTTT. This translates into CASRLPNVRTEAFF.